The count of the clone carrying this T cell receptor (beta chain) is one. The data originate from a study of OX40 agonist ivuxolimab in advanced cancers. This CDR3 is 14 amino acids long. Germline values: CDR1 MRHNA, CDR2 SNTAGT. Trimming shortened V by 10 bases and J by 1 base, and 17 bases separated the two germline ends. Autoimmune disease history or systemic immunosuppression disqualified patients. Sequenced by immunoSEQ multiplex PCR; TCRdb stores in-frame clones only, minus some. The sample gives tens of thousands of clones, 75% to 95% of which show up once; 14% is in the top ten. The chain uses TRBV6-4 and TRBJ2-7; no clear D gene. The TCR sequence derives from an adult with an advanced solid tumor such as melanoma, head and neck, liver or kidney cancer. Sequenced material: CD4+ or CD8+ T cells sorted from blood, taken in a trial of the OX40 agonist ivuxolimab. Here the CDR3 reads CANTPVLRSYEQYF. DNA for the CDR3: TGTGCCAATACCCCGGTCCTTAGGTCCTACGAGCAGTACTTC.